One T cell receptor beta chain is described in this entry. The table came from immunoSEQ multiplex PCR; TCRdb's copy has only in-frame clones and leaves some out. In the table there are approximately 2,000,000 clones, around 93% of which are singletons. This entry belongs to a study of shared clonotypes between healthy human individuals. CDR1 and CDR2 (germline): SGDLS, YYNGEE. This CDR3 has 15 residues. Unmatched junction bases numbered 9, after V lost 3 bases and J lost 4 bases. The TCR comes from a young man in good health. Some clones in this sample may be carry-over from other donors' samples. Specimen: naive CD4+ T cells from PBMCs. The subset here: CD45RA+ positively selected. This rearrangement joins TRBV9 to TRBJ2-7; 8 positions match TRBD1. CDR3 nucleotides: TGTGCCAGCAGCGGAGGGGCAGGGGGCGCATACGAGCAGTACTTC. It specifies CASSGGAGGAYEQYF. The whole variable domain, filled in from reference TRBV9 and TRBJ2-7, reads DSGVTQTPKHLITATGQRVTLRCSPRSGDLSVYWYQQSLDQGLQFLIQYYNGEERAKGNILERFSAQQFPDLHSELNLSSLELGDSALYFCASSGGAGGAYEQYFGPGTRLTVT.